The entry below gives a single T cell receptor (beta chain) sequence along with its context. This clonotype was picked up a small number of times. This receptor's antigen is unknown. One base away there is no much larger clone; base qualities are not given. These data come from a study of T cell repertoires in cytomegalovirus infection (dated by TCRdb to about 2019). Notes on the research overall: Because public TCR beta signatures pointed to carriage of CMV infection together with the matching HLA type, the HLA type of each donor mattered for the analysis. Overall results and qualifications from the work: The ex vivo response was dominated by HLA-C-restricted CMV-specific TCR beta clonotypes, which also provided the single most frequent clonotype in two of eight donors. In both this cohort and an independent cohort of 352 donors, the cumulative frequency of public TCR beta family members distinguished carriers of CMV infection plus the relevant HLA type.

V loses 6 bases, J loses 5 bases, and the germline ends lie 8 bases apart. Looking up the germline V gene yields CDR1 MNHEY and CDR2 SVGAGI. The CDR3 goes from the cysteine to the phenylalanine over 13 residues. Only CDR3 DNA is held: 39 bases, read in frame from base 1. Sequencing was performed on an Illumina HiSeq 1500. Using fastp at Q25 and MiXCR, TCRdb reprocessed the public reads and kept productive beta chains. All rows with the same CDR3 protein become a single entry with the most common DNA and genes. This sample has 400,000 or so distinct CDR3 sequences in its table, and 15% to 20% of those were observed once. The top ten hold under 9% of the sample.

The sequence was obtained from a human donor in good health (CMV status not recorded). Some clones in this sample may be carry-over from other donors' samples. Sequenced material: PBMCs. Rearrangement joined TRBV6-5 to TRBJ1-6; no D segment can be confidently identified. The nucleotides are TGTGCCAGCAGACAAGTCAATAATTCACCCCTCCACTTT. It specifies CASRQVNNSPLHF.